This T cell receptor beta chain was documented in a study of blood T cells in healthy people across ages. The V gene lost 1 base and the J gene lost 0 bases, with 9 bases spanning the gap. This CDR3 is built from 15 residues. The germline CDR1 and CDR2 sequences are MGHRA and YSYEKL. Together with a sample-barcoded 5' primer, a J-beta primer mix was included in a second PCR lasting about 7 to 12 cycles. TCRdb used MiXCR to reprocess the 5' RACE reads, holding one entry per CDR3 protein. Found here are around 1,100,000 distinct CDR3 sequences, 35% to 40% of them singletons; the top ten hold around 12%. A single count supports this clonotype.

This receptor was obtained from a man between 18 and 35 years old in good health. This chain joins TRBV4-1 and TRBJ1-1, with D maybe TRBD1 (5 bases). Sequencing used blood. For the CDR3, the DNA is TGCGCCAGCAGCCAAGGGGGGATCATGAACACTGAAGCTTTCTTT. This sequence encodes CASSQGGIMNTEAFF.